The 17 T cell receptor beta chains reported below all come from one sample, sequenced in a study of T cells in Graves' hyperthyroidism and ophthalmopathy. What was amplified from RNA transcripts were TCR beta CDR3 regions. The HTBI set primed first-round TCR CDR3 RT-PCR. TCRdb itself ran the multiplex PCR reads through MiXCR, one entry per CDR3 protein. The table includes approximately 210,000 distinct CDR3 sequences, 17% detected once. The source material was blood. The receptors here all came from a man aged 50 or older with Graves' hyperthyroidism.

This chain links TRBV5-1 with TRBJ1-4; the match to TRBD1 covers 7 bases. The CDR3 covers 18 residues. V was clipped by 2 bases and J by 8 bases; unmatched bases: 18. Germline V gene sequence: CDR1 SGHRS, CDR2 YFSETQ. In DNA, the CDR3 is TGCGCCAGCAGCTTCACGGACAGGAGCCTGAGGGTGGGGGAAAAACTGTTTTTT. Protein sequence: CASSFTDRSLRVGEKLFF.

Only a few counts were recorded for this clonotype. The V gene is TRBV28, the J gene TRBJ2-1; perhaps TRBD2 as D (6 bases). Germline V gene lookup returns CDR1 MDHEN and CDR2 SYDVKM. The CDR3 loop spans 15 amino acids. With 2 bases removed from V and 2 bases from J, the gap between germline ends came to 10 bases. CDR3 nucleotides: TGTGCCAGCAGTTTAGGGCGGGAAACCTACAATGAGCAGTTCTTC. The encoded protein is CASSLGRETYNEQFF.

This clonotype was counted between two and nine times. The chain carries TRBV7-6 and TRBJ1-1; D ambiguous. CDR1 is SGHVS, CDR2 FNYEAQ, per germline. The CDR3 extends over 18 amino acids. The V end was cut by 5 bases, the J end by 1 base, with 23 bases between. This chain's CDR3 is CASSPRSPDEGRNTEAFF. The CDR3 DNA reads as TGTGCCAGCAGCCCTAGGTCCCCGGACGAGGGCCGGAACACTGAAGCTTTCTTT.

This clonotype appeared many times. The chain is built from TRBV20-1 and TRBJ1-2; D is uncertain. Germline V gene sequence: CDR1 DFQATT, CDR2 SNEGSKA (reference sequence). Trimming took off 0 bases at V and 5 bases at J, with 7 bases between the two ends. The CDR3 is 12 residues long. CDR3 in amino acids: CSARDNGYGYTF. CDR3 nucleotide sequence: TGCAGTGCTAGAGATAATGGATATGGCTACACCTTC.

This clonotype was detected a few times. The CDR3 here is CASSAGGRGGELFF. The DNA for the CDR3 is TGTGCCAGCAGCGCCGGAGGCCGGGGCGGGGAGCTGTTTTTT. V usage is TRBV6-1 and J usage is TRBJ2-2, with a tentative D call TRBD2 (5 bases). Germline lookup yields CDR1 MNHNS and CDR2 SASEGT. The V end was cut by 6 bases, the J end by 7 bases, with 15 bases between. The CDR3 is made up of 14 amino acids.

CDR3 bases: TGTGCCAGCAGCTTATACGGACAGGGGGTCGGGGAGCTGTTTTTT. Residues: CASSLYGQGVGELFF. The genes are TRBV11-3 and TRBJ2-2, with 10 bases that match TRBD1. J was trimmed by 7 bases and V by 2 bases; bases with no gene match: 4. Germline loops: CDR1 SGHNT, CDR2 YENEEA. This CDR3 contains 15 residues. Full variable domain (missing parts from reference TRBV11-3 and TRBJ2-2): EAGVVQSPRYKIIEKKQPVAFWCNPISGHNTLYWYLQNLGQGPELLIRYENEEAVDDSQLPKDRFSAERLKGVDSTLKIQPAELGDSAVYLCASSLYGQGVGELFFGEGSRLTVL.

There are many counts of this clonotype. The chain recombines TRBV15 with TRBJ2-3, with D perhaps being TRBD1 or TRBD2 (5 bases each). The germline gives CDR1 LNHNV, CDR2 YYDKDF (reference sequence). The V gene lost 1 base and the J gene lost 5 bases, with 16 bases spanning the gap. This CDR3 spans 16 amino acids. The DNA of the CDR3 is TGTGCCACCAGCAGAGGCGCCGGGACCCCGGGAGATACGCAGTATTTT. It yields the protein CATSRGAGTPGDTQYF.

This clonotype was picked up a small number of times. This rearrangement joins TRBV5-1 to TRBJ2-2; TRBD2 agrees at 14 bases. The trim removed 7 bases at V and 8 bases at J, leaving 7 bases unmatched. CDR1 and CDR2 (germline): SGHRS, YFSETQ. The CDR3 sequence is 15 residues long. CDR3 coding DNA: TGCGCCAGCGAACCGGGACTAGCGGGAGCGGGGGAGCTGTTTTTT. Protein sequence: CASEPGLAGAGELFF.

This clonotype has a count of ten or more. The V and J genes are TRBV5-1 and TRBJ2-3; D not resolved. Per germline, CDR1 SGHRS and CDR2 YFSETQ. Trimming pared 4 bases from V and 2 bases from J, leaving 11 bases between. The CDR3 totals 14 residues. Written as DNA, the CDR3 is TGCGCCAGCAGCCAAGACCTGAACACAGATACGCAGTATTTT. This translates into CASSQDLNTDTQYF.

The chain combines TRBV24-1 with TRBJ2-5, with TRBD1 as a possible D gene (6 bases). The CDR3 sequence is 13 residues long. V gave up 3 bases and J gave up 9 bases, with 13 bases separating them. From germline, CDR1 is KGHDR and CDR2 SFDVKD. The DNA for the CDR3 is TGTGCCACCAGTGATCGGGACACCGCGGCCCAGTACTTC. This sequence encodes CATSDRDTAAQYF.

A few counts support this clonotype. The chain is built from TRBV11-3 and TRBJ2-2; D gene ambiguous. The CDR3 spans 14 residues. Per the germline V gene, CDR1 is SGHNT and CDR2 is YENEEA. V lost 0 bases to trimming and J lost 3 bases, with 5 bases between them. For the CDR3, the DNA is TGTGCCAGCAGCTTAGACTATTACACCGGGGAGCTGTTTTTT. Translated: CASSLDYYTGELFF.

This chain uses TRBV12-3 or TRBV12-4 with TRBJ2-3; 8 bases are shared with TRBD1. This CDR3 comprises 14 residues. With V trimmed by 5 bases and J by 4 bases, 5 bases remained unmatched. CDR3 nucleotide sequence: TGTGCCAGCAGTCGGGACAGGTTCGCAGATACGCAGTATTTT. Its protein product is CASSRDRFADTQYF.

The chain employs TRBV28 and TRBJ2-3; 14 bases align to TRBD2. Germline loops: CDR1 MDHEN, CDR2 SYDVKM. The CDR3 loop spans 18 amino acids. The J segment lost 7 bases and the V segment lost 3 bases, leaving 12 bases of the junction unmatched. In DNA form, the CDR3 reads TGTGCCAGCAGTTTGGAGGAGGGACTAGCGGGAGTCGGAAATACGCAGTATTTT. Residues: CASSLEEGLAGVGNTQYF.

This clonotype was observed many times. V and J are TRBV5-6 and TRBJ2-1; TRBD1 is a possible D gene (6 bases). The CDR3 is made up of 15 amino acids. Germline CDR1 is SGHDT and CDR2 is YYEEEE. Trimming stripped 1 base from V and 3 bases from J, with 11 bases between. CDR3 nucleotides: TGTGCCAGCAGCTTGTTCGGGACACTCTACAATGAGCAGTTCTTC. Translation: CASSLFGTLYNEQFF.

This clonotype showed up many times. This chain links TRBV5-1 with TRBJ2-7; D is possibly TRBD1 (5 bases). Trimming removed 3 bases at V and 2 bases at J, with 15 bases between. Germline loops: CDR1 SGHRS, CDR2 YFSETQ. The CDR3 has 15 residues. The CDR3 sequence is CASSSDTTVPYEQYF. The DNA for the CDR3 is TGCGCCAGCAGCTCCGATACGACAGTCCCCTACGAGCAGTACTTC.

This CDR3 reads CASSIGASRATEQFF. CDR3 DNA sequence: TGTGCCAGTAGTATAGGGGCTAGTAGGGCAACTGAGCAGTTCTTC. The gene calls are TRBV19 and TRBJ2-1; D unresolved. Germline-derived CDR1 and CDR2 are LNHDA and SQIVND (reference sequence). The CDR3 has 15 residues. V dropped 1 base and J dropped 9 bases, with 16 bases sitting between them.

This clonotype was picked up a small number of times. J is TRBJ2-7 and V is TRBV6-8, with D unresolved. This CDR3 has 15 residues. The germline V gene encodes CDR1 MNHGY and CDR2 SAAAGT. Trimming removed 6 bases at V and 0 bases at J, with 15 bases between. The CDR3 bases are TGTGCCAGCAGGTTCCTTTATGTGAGCTCCTACGAGCAGTACTTC. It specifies CASRFLYVSSYEQYF.